The source of this TCR beta chain is a study of T cells after yellow fever vaccination. This clonotype has just a few counts. TCRdb re-derived calls from the 5' RACE reads in MiXCR, one entry per CDR3 protein. This sample carries approximately 180,000 distinct CDR3 sequences, 5.5% to 8% of them seen once, and the ten largest clones take roughly 3%. The TCR was taken from a man aged 18 to 35 who received the YFV17D yellow fever vaccine. The sample was CD4+ T cells sorted from PBMCs, taken on the day of the first yellow fever vaccination.

The CDR3 DNA is TGTGCCAGCTCAGACTCAGGGACCCGCTATGGCTACACCTTC. This sequence encodes CASSDSGTRYGYTF. V is TRBV18 and J is TRBJ1-2, with D perhaps TRBD1 (5 bases). The CDR3 consists of 14 residues. Trimming left V 5 bases short and J 4 bases short, with 14 bases between. Germline V gene sequence: CDR1 KGHSH, CDR2 LQKENI.